Below are 13 T cell receptor beta chains sequenced from a single sample in a study of blood T cell repertoires in COVID-19. Repertoires were generated with immunoSEQ multiplex PCR, while TCRdb's copy carries only in-frame clones and drops some. The table records about 260,000 clones, about 87% of them present only once. Sequenced input: PBMCs or T cells enriched from blood (not recorded which). These receptors were taken from a man aged 50-60 years who had been exposed to COVID-19.

This clone has only one observation. The chain has TRBV15 and TRBJ1-2; possibly TRBD1 for D (5 bases). The CDR3 is made up of 14 amino acids. The V and J ends lost 2 bases and 2 bases respectively, with 9 bases between them. Germline assignment: CDR1 LNHNV and CDR2 YYDKDF (reference sequence). CDR3 sequence: CATSRMGLNYGYTF. As DNA, the CDR3 is TGTGCCACCAGCAGAATGGGGCTAAACTATGGCTACACCTTC.

This chain joins TRBV28 and TRBJ1-2, with 9 bases that match TRBD1. There are 15 residues in the CDR3. Germline V gene data show CDR1 as MDHEN and CDR2 as SYDVKM. With V trimmed by 5 bases and J by 4 bases, 8 bases remained unmatched. The CDR3 reads CASSGGTGWGYGYTF. The CDR3 DNA follows: TGTGCCAGCAGTGGGGGGACAGGGTGGGGCTATGGCTACACCTTC.

This sequence joins TRBV7-2 and TRBJ2-7; 9 positions agree with TRBD1. CDR1 is SGHTA and CDR2 is FQGNSA in the germline V gene. Losses at the gene ends were 5 bases for V and 6 bases for J; bases not matched to a gene: 8. CDR3 length equals 14 residues. CDR3: CASSPRQGGGEQYF. The CDR3 coding sequence is TGTGCCAGCAGCCCGAGACAGGGGGGCGGCGAGCAGTACTTC. The variable domain in full, with the rest retrieved from reference TRBV7-2 and TRBJ2-7, is GAGVSQSPSNKVTEKGKDVELRCDPISGHTALYWYRQSLGQGLEFLIYFQGNSAPDKSGLPSDRFSAERTGGSVSTLTIQRTQQEDSAVYLCASSPRQGGGEQYFGPGTRLTVT.

This clone has a single count. The V and J genes are TRBV18 and TRBJ1-5; D gene unclear. In germline, CDR1 is KGHSH, CDR2 LQKENI. V was pared by 3 bases and J by 0 bases, with 15 bases between. The length of the CDR3 is 17 residues. The CDR3: CASSPRGVGSSNQPQHF. CDR3 nucleotide sequence: TGTGCCAGCTCACCTCGTGGCGTGGGGAGTAGCAATCAGCCCCAGCATTTT.

The gene calls are TRBV7-8 and TRBJ2-5; TRBD2 aligns across 12 bases. CDR1 and CDR2 from the germline V gene are SGHVS and FQNEAQ. Unmatched junction bases numbered 9, after V lost 5 bases and J lost 5 bases. The CDR3 has 16 amino acids. The CDR3 coding sequence is TGTGCCAGCAGCCACCGGACTAGCGGGACAGAGGAGACCCAGTACTTC. It translates to CASSHRTSGTEETQYF. Complete variable domain (other parts from reference TRBV7-8 and TRBJ2-5): GAGVSQSPRYKVAKRGQDVALRCDPISGHVSLFWYQQALGQGPEFLTYFQNEAQLDKSGLPSDRFFAERPEGSVSTLKIQRTQQEDSAVYLCASSHRTSGTEETQYFGPGTRLLVL.

The V gene is TRBV5-4, the J gene TRBJ1-2; D perhaps matches TRBD1 (5 bases). Trimming took 6 bases from V and 4 from J, leaving 10 bases between them. Per germline, CDR1 SGHNT and CDR2 YYREEE (reference sequence). This CDR3 has 12 amino acids. The chain's CDR3 is CASKGAGYGYTF. CDR3 nucleotides: TGTGCCAGCAAAGGGGCAGGCTATGGCTACACCTTC.

The V gene is TRBV2, the J gene TRBJ1-2; 11 bases fit TRBD1. Trimming took 4 bases from V and 3 from J; bases not matched to a gene: 4. This CDR3 has 15 residues. Germline V gene data show CDR1 as SNHLY and CDR2 as FYNNEI. Here the CDR3 reads CASSGDRGSYYGYTF. DNA for the CDR3: TGTGCCAGCAGTGGGGACAGGGGGTCATACTATGGCTACACCTTC.

The chain recombines TRBV28 with TRBJ2-1; the match to TRBD2 covers 12 bases. The CDR3 is made up of 15 amino acids. The V and J ends lost 5 bases and 6 bases, in that order; junction bases with no gene match: 5. In germline, CDR1 is MDHEN, CDR2 SYDVKM. Written as DNA, the CDR3 is TGTGCCAGCAGTCCACTAGCGGGGGGCATCAATGAGCAGTTCTTC. This sequence encodes CASSPLAGGINEQFF.

The chain couples TRBV7-9 to TRBJ2-1, with a tentative D call TRBD2 (6 bases). CDR1 and CDR2 (germline): SEHNR, FQNEAQ (reference sequence). V shed 4 bases and J shed 4 bases, with 26 bases lying between them. The CDR3 runs to 19 residues. The CDR3 region is CASSSTTGGSSGGYNEQFF. The CDR3 DNA reads TGTGCCAGCAGCTCAACAACCGGGGGAAGCAGTGGAGGTTACAATGAGCAGTTCTTC.

This CDR3 is CASSFSLPDTHYGYTF. In DNA, the CDR3 is TGTGCCAGCAGCTTTAGCTTGCCGGACACTCACTATGGCTACACCTTC. The chain recombines TRBV5-4 with TRBJ1-2; D might be TRBD1 (5 bases). Trimming removed 2 bases at V and 3 bases at J, with 17 bases between. Per germline, CDR1 SGHNT and CDR2 YYREEE (reference sequence). The CDR3 contains 16 residues.

The chain joins TRBV11-2 to TRBJ2-7; D is unresolved. Trimming took 5 bases from V and 1 from J, leaving 24 bases between them. Looked up from germline, CDR1 is SGHAT and CDR2 is FQNNGV. CDR3 size: 18 residues. The CDR3 DNA is TGTGCCAGCAGCGCACGAAAGAAAGTAGCTGGCACTTCCTACGAGCAGTACTTC. Its protein is CASSARKKVAGTSYEQYF.

The chain combines TRBV6-2 or TRBV6-3 with TRBJ1-3, with D unclear. The CDR3 has 13 residues. CDR1 and CDR2 (germline): MNHEY, SVGEGT. V dropped 5 bases and J dropped 0 bases, with 5 bases sitting between them. Written as DNA, the CDR3 is TGTGCCAGCAGTGTCTCCTCTGGAAACACCATATATTTT. Translating it yields CASSVSSGNTIYF.

The chain recombines TRBV5-1 with TRBJ1-2, with 8 positions matching TRBD1. Germline values: CDR1 SGHRS, CDR2 YFSETQ. The trim removed 0 bases at V and 5 bases at J, leaving 3 bases unmatched. CDR3 length: 14 amino acids. CDR3 residues: CASSLGGTGYGYTF. The CDR3 bases are TGCGCCAGCAGCTTGGGGGGGACAGGTTATGGCTACACCTTC.